What follows are 32 T cell receptor beta chains derived from one specimen sequenced in a study of blood T cell repertoires in COVID-19. Libraries were prepared by immunoSEQ multiplex PCR; TCRdb keeps only in-frame clonotypes and omits some of them. The sample carries 150,000 to 200,000 clones, around nine tenths recorded once. Material: peripheral blood. These receptors originate from a woman between 65 and 79 years old with COVID-19, enrolled during active disease.

This clone came up once. V is TRBV30 and J is TRBJ1-1; D is unclear. The V end lost 2 bases, the J end lost 8 bases, and 9 bases lay between the germline ends. The CDR3 totals 11 residues. CDR1 and CDR2 (germline): GTSNPN, SVGIG (reference sequence). The CDR3 DNA is TGTGCCTGGAGTTACTTAGAAGAAGCTTTCTTT. Protein sequence: CAWSYLEEAFF.

The rearrangement joins TRBV28 to TRBJ1-5; TRBD1 is a possible D gene (5 bases). CDR3 length: 14 residues. CDR1 and CDR2 from the germline V gene are MDHEN and SYDVKM. Trimming pared 5 bases from V and 3 bases from J, leaving 11 bases between. The CDR3 DNA reads TGTGCCAGCAGTCCGGGGGGTACCAATCAGCCCCAGCATTTT. Protein: CASSPGGTNQPQHF.

The chain recombines TRBV28 with TRBJ2-5; D is possibly TRBD1 (6 bases). The germline V gene has CDR1 MDHEN and CDR2 SYDVKM. The CDR3 contains 14 residues. V was trimmed by 5 bases and J by 4 bases, leaving 14 bases between them. CDR3 in amino acids: CASSPSGVGETQYF. CDR3 bases: TGTGCCAGCAGTCCATCAGGGGTCGGAGAGACCCAGTACTTC.

The genes are TRBV5-1 and TRBJ1-1, with 11 bases lining up with TRBD1. Germline CDR1 and CDR2: SGHRS and YFSETQ. The CDR3 consists of 15 residues. V lost 4 bases, J lost 5 bases, and 7 bases stayed unmatched. The CDR3 is CASSPGQGARTEAFF. CDR3 nucleotide sequence: TGCGCCAGCAGCCCTGGACAGGGGGCGAGGACTGAAGCTTTCTTT.

A single count supports this clone. The chain joins TRBV30 to TRBJ1-2; TRBD1 matches at 7 bases. The trim removed 6 bases at V and 1 base at J, leaving 5 bases unmatched. CDR1 is GTSNPN and CDR2 is SVGIG in the germline V gene (reference sequence). The CDR3 is made up of 13 amino acids. CDR3 sequence (DNA): TGTGCCTGTACAGGGGCCTTTAACTATGGCTACACCTTC. Its protein product is CACTGAFNYGYTF.

The sample holds one count of this clone. The chain carries TRBV2 and TRBJ1-4; perhaps TRBD1 as D (5 bases). V was clipped by 2 bases and J by 7 bases, with 11 bases between them. From germline, CDR1 is SNHLY and CDR2 FYNNEI. The CDR3 runs to 14 residues. The CDR3 nucleotides are TGTGCCAGCAGTGAAAGGGGTTTCGGTGAAAAACTGTTTTTT. Translation gives CASSERGFGEKLFF.

The chain is built from TRBV5-1 and TRBJ2-7, with 7 bases fitting TRBD1. Germline V gives CDR1 SGHRS, CDR2 YFSETQ. V gave up 0 bases and J gave up 6 bases; unmatched junction bases: 3. The CDR3 extends over 13 amino acids. The CDR3 loop is CASSLGQGAEQYF. The CDR3 nucleotides read TGCGCCAGCAGCTTGGGACAGGGCGCCGAGCAGTACTTC.

CDR3 in amino acids: CAITPRGPTEAFF. For the CDR3, the DNA is TGTGCCATCACACCCAGGGGGCCCACTGAAGCTTTCTTT. The gene calls are TRBV10-3 and TRBJ1-1, with 8 nucleotides matching TRBD1. This CDR3 has 13 amino acids. Looked up from germline, CDR1 is ENHRY and CDR2 is SYGVKD. V dropped 7 bases and J dropped 4; count of bases not matched to a gene: 5.

With respect to this clone: Sequence at one end of the junction differs from germline and may be a read error. CDR3: CAPVDLVGGFIYNEQFF. The DNA for the CDR3 is TGCGCTCCCGTTGACTTGGTGGGAGGCTTCATCTACAATGAGCAGTTCTTC. The chain recombines TRBV28 with TRBJ2-1; tentatively, D is TRBD2 (6 bases). Germline V gene sequence: CDR1 MDHEN, CDR2 SYDVKM. CDR3 length: 17 residues.

The chain couples TRBV4-2 to TRBJ1-4; D is perhaps TRBD1 (5 bases). The CDR3 contains 15 residues. Germline V gene lookup returns CDR1 LGHNA and CDR2 YNFKEQ. Between the trimmed V and J ends, which lost 4 bases and 8 bases, there was a span of 17 bases. CDR3 sequence (DNA): TGTGCCAGCAGCCTCCCAAGGGGCGCGGGGGAAAAACTGTTTTTT. Protein product: CASSLPRGAGEKLFF.

V gene TRBV7-3 combines with J gene TRBJ2-4; 7 bases map to TRBD1. Germline V lookup: CDR1 SGHTA, CDR2 FQGTGA. The CDR3 loop spans 15 amino acids. V lost 5 bases, J lost 7 bases, and 11 bases stayed unmatched. CDR3 amino acids: CASSLTGTGVNIQYF. In nucleotides, the CDR3 is TGTGCCAGCAGCCTCACGGGAACAGGGGTTAACATTCAGTACTTC.

The chain recombines TRBV5-1 with TRBJ1-6; no definite D call. The CDR3 sequence is 12 residues long. Trimming took 5 bases from V and 5 from J, leaving 5 bases between them. Per the germline V gene, CDR1 is SGHRS and CDR2 is YFSETQ. In DNA, the CDR3 is TGCGCCAGCAGACTAAATAATTCACCCCTCCACTTT. It specifies CASRLNNSPLHF.

CDR3 in DNA: TGTGCCAGCAGCTTAGGGGTACTAGCGGGGAACCAAGAGACCCAGTACTTC. As protein: CASSLGVLAGNQETQYF. V gene TRBV7-2 combines with J gene TRBJ2-5, with 10 bases identical to TRBD2. The CDR3 is 17 amino acids. The V segment lost 1 base and the J segment 0 bases; nucleotides outside the gene matches: 5. The germline gives CDR1 SGHTA, CDR2 FQGNSA.

This sequence joins TRBV19 and TRBJ1-1, with no clear D. V was pared by 8 bases and J by 11 bases, with 15 bases between. Germline CDR1 reads LNHDA; CDR2 reads SQIVND (reference sequence). The CDR3 length is 11 residues. CDR3 in amino acids: CASGWEGSAFF. CDR3 bases: TGTGCCAGTGGGTGGGAGGGAAGCGCTTTCTTT.

The chain is built from TRBV5-4 and TRBJ1-5; no definite D call. V shed 2 bases and J shed 4 bases, with 4 bases lying between them. The length of the CDR3 is 12 residues. Per the germline V gene, CDR1 is SGHNT and CDR2 is YYREEE (reference sequence). The CDR3 reads CASSFPNQPQHF. The CDR3 coding sequence is TGTGCCAGCAGCTTCCCAAATCAGCCCCAGCATTTT.

The rearrangement links TRBV28 to TRBJ2-3, with 13 bases aligning to TRBD2. After removal of 1 base from V and 6 bases from J, the junction contained 4 bases not matched to a gene. Germline V gives CDR1 MDHEN, CDR2 SYDVKM. There are 16 residues in the CDR3. CDR3 coding DNA: TGTGCCAGCAGTTTATCGACTAGCGGGAGGACCGATACGCAGTATTTT. This codes for CASSLSTSGRTDTQYF.

The V and J genes are TRBV19 and TRBJ1-5; D remains ambiguous. This CDR3 has 15 amino acids. CDR1 and CDR2 from the germline V gene are LNHDA and SQIVND (reference sequence). V shed 5 bases and J shed 3 bases, with 14 bases lying between them. The CDR3 reads CASSSNGDSNQPQHF. CDR3 DNA: TGTGCCAGTAGTTCTAACGGAGATTCCAATCAGCCCCAGCATTTT.

This chain joins TRBV27 and TRBJ2-1, with 7 positions matching TRBD2. The CDR3 loop spans 15 amino acids. Germline V gives CDR1 MNHEY, CDR2 SMNVEV (reference sequence). V lost 3 bases to trimming and J lost 6 bases; unmatched junction nucleotides: 8. The CDR3 coding sequence is TGTGCCAGCAGTTTTGGGGGGGAGGGCCGCAATGAGCAGTTCTTC. Translated, it gives CASSFGGEGRNEQFF.

The chain couples TRBV10-3 to TRBJ2-1, with TRBD1 matching 7 bases. Germline V lookup: CDR1 ENHRY, CDR2 SYGVKD. The CDR3 contains 15 residues. Trimming removed 4 bases from V and 8 bases from J; junction bases left unmatched: 11. Written as DNA, the CDR3 is TGTGCCATCAGTGCGGGAACAGGGGTAGGCGATGAGCAGTTCTTC. Residues: CAISAGTGVGDEQFF.

The chain joins TRBV28 to TRBJ1-4, with no clear D. CDR1 is MDHEN and CDR2 is SYDVKM in the germline V gene. The ends were cut back, 4 bases at V and 4 bases at J, with 13 bases in the middle. The CDR3 length is 15 residues. The CDR3 is CASSSSGQSNEKLFF. The CDR3 region has the DNA TGTGCCAGCAGTTCCTCTGGGCAGAGTAATGAAAAACTGTTTTTT.

This clone appeared a single time. This sequence joins TRBV10-3 and TRBJ1-6; D is perhaps TRBD1 (5 bases). The CDR3 is 15 amino acids. Per the germline V gene, CDR1 is ENHRY and CDR2 is SYGVKD. V was clipped by 6 bases and J by 7 bases, with 16 bases between them. The CDR3 DNA reads as TGTGCCATCAGCCCTGGGGGGGGGAGGAATTCACCCCTCCACTTT. Its protein product is CAISPGGGRNSPLHF.

The chain uses TRBV6-5 and TRBJ1-1; D is ambiguous. The CDR3 consists of 13 residues. Germline-derived CDR1 and CDR2 are MNHEY and SVGAGI. Deletions cut 5 bases from V and 6 bases from J, with 13 bases between. The CDR3 region is CASSKLGIPEAFF. The CDR3 DNA is TGTGCCAGCAGTAAGCTCGGGATTCCTGAAGCTTTCTTT.

The chain recombines TRBV28 with TRBJ1-5, with D perhaps matching TRBD1 (5 bases). The CDR3 spans 15 residues. Looked up from germline, CDR1 is MDHEN and CDR2 is SYDVKM. Between the trimmed V and J ends, which lost 6 bases and 6 bases, there was a span of 18 bases. The chain's CDR3 is CASSLPGGGSQPQHF. DNA of the CDR3: TGTGCCAGCAGCCTCCCGGGGGGAGGGAGTCAGCCCCAGCATTTT.

This clone was picked up one time. Germline is not matched at one junction end, which may reflect a read error. The chain links TRBV15 to TRBJ1-1, with D unclear. Per germline, CDR1 LNHNV and CDR2 YYDKDF (reference sequence). The CDR3 is 14 amino acids. CDR3 sequence: CATSRDSYETENYF. CDR3 bases: TGTGCCACCAGCAGAGATTCGTACGAGACGGAAAACTACTTT.

The chain combines TRBV3-1 (or the pseudogene TRBV3-2) with TRBJ2-3; 7 bases are shared with TRBD2. The CDR3 loop spans 15 amino acids. CDR1 is LGHDT and CDR2 is YNNKEL in the germline V gene (reference sequence). V was clipped by 1 base and J by 3 bases; unmatched bases: 4. The CDR3 coding sequence is TGTGCCAGCAGCCAAGGCGGGAGCGGGACAGATACGCAGTATTTT. Protein: CASSQGGSGTDTQYF.

This clone has only one observation. V is TRBV15 and J is TRBJ1-5; 7 bases map to TRBD1. This CDR3 spans 16 amino acids. CDR1 LNHNV and CDR2 YYDKDF come from the germline V gene (reference sequence). V lost 5 bases, J lost 1 base, and 8 bases stayed unmatched. CDR3 amino acids: CATSVEGRGSNQPQHF. CDR3 nucleotides: TGTGCCACCAGCGTTGAAGGCAGGGGGAGCAATCAGCCCCAGCATTTT. The whole variable domain, filled in from reference TRBV15 and TRBJ1-5, reads DAMVIQNPRYQVTQFGKPVTLSCSQTLNHNVMYWYQQKSSQAPKLLFHYYDKDFNNEADTPDNFQSRRPNTSFCFLDIRSPGLGDTAMYLCATSVEGRGSNQPQHFGDGTRLSIL.

This clone was counted a few times. The V call is TRBV28, the J call TRBJ2-7; 9 nucleotides agree with TRBD1. Germline V gene data show CDR1 as MDHEN and CDR2 as SYDVKM. This CDR3 is built from 15 residues. The junction had 5 bases not matched to a gene; V was cut back by 5 bases and J by 0 bases. CDR3: CASSDPGQGSYEQYF. The CDR3 nucleotides read TGTGCCAGCAGTGATCCGGGACAGGGCTCCTACGAGCAGTACTTC.

The chain carries TRBV7-9 and TRBJ2-4; TRBD2 might be the D (5 bases). Trimming stripped 5 bases from V and 0 bases from J, with 14 bases between. This CDR3 comprises 16 residues. CDR1 and CDR2 (germline): SEHNR, FQNEAQ (reference sequence). CDR3: CASSTRVGLAKNIQYF. CDR3 DNA: TGTGCCAGCAGCACCCGGGTAGGACTAGCCAAAAACATTCAGTACTTC.

The chain links TRBV18 to TRBJ1-1, with 8 bases that match TRBD1. Trimming cost V 3 bases and J 4 bases; bases outside gene matches: 10. The CDR3 has 16 residues. Germline V gene lookup returns CDR1 KGHSH and CDR2 LQKENI. CDR3 nucleotide sequence: TGTGCCAGCTCACCGCAGGGGGCAGGGCTAGGCACTGAAGCTTTCTTT. Its translation is CASSPQGAGLGTEAFF.

The rearrangement joins TRBV19 to TRBJ2-1; 11 bases line up with TRBD1. The CDR3 contains 18 residues. In germline, CDR1 is LNHDA, CDR2 SQIVND (reference sequence). The J segment lost 10 bases and the V segment lost 7 bases, leaving 21 bases of the junction unmatched. CDR3 in amino acids: CASKTDRGRGRAFAEQFF. The CDR3 DNA reads TGTGCCAGTAAGACGGACAGGGGGCGCGGGAGGGCCTTCGCGGAGCAGTTCTTC.

This chain joins TRBV28 and TRBJ1-2; D unresolved. The V and J ends lost 3 bases and 5 bases respectively, with 7 bases between them. Germline V gene lookup returns CDR1 MDHEN and CDR2 SYDVKM. CDR3 size: 12 residues. The CDR3 here is CASSLTEYGYTF. Here the CDR3 DNA reads TGTGCCAGCAGTTTGACGGAGTATGGCTACACCTTC.

J is TRBJ1-1 and V is TRBV19, with 9 bases matching TRBD1. Per germline, CDR1 LNHDA and CDR2 SQIVND (reference sequence). Germline trimming cut 6 bases from V and 4 bases from J; bases unmatched to any gene: 9. This CDR3 has 15 amino acids. The CDR3 DNA sequence: TGTGCCAGTAGCCCTAGTCCGACAGGGGGCACTGAAGCTTTCTTT. It codes for CASSPSPTGGTEAFF.